These T cell receptor beta chains were read from a single sample in a study of cytomegalovirus exposure and HLA in healthy donors. Some clones are missing from TCRdb's copy, which holds only in-frame ones; the method was immunoSEQ multiplex PCR. The repertoire has about 190,000 clones, about 76% of them found once; the top ten carry 1.5% to 2%. The sequencing input was PBMCs. The receptor set was obtained from a woman aged 50 to 60 in good health and CMV-seronegative. Both conserved end residues are part of each CDR3. Each record gives: CDR3 protein, J gene, V gene, clone size, D gene. A D gene is named only where the DNA matches it firmly. Size values are once, few and many counts, or a class for expanded clones, and some rows have none.

CASSSRLAGGVNNEQFF | TRBJ2-1 | TRBV7-7 | . | TRBD2
CSSSLETGGLNTEAFF | TRBJ1-1 | TRBV7-9 | . | .
CATSRRTGSYEQYF | TRBJ2-7 | TRBV15 | . | TRBD1
CASSYEGANEKLFF | TRBJ1-4 | TRBV6-6 | . | TRBD1
CASSSRQGGISEAFF | TRBJ1-1 | TRBV4-3 | . | .
CASRTSGGGQETQYF | TRBJ2-5 | TRBV19 | . | TRBD2
CASSLGQGWGEQYF | TRBJ2-7 | TRBV5-4 | . | TRBD1
CASSQLGQGNTEAFF | TRBJ1-1 | TRBV4-3 | few | TRBD1
CASSGGGGAMAETQYF | TRBJ2-5 | TRBV25-1 | . | .
CASSPQDSSYYGYTF | TRBJ1-2 | TRBV28 | few | .
CSSSFSSIGNTGELFF | TRBJ2-2 | TRBV7-9 | . | .
CASSVSGTTVGGELFF | TRBJ2-2 | TRBV27 | . | TRBD2
CASRLRERELGNEQFF | TRBJ2-1 | TRBV5-1 | . | TRBD2
CASSKTMTGGTEAFF | TRBJ1-1 | TRBV2 | few | TRBD1
CASSSPIGQGGNTIYF | TRBJ1-3 | TRBV7-2 | . | TRBD1
CASSYSRTGDSPLHF | TRBJ1-6 | TRBV6-5 | few | TRBD1
CASSRSGSNYGYTF | TRBJ1-2 | TRBV6-5 | . | .
CSVEEFVLDRSTDTQYF | TRBJ2-3 | TRBV29-1 | . | .
CASSRIQGGPSAEAFF | TRBJ1-1 | TRBV7-2 | . | TRBD1
CASSPFSRANTEAFF | TRBJ1-1 | TRBV18 | . | .
CASSADRAPYEQYF | TRBJ2-7 | TRBV6-5 | few | TRBD1
CASRGTQVSNQPQHF | TRBJ1-5 | TRBV6-5 | . | .
CASSPPTTGELFF | TRBJ2-2 | TRBV11-3 | . | .
CASSVPTGRDEQYF | TRBJ2-7 | TRBV6-1 | . | TRBD1
CASSLGDRDLNEQFF | TRBJ2-1 | TRBV5-1 | . | TRBD1